This T cell receptor (beta chain) was found in a study of blood T cell repertoires in COVID-19. Study-level background: The United States, Italy and Spain provided the acute and convalescent COVID-19 samples. PBMCs, B-cell-depleted T cells, or T cells provided the cDNA or gDNA that made up the material.

In the authors' workflow: For nucleated cells, counts were estimated from reference gene primer amplification. Using immunoSEQ multiplex PCR, the repertoire was profiled, and TCRdb retains in-frame clones only, with some absent. V and J calls plus clone size are reproduced from that table; the DNA served to infer D and trimming. The table shows about 76,000 clones, with 75% to 85% occurring only once. The germline CDR1 and CDR2 sequences are LGHNA and YSLEER. Germline trimming cut 1 base from V and 5 bases from J; bases unmatched to any gene: 9. This CDR3 contains 16 residues. This clonotype was sampled from a human donor in a cohort sampled during active COVID-19. This chain links TRBV4-3 with TRBJ2-7; 9 bases map to TRBD2. The sample consisted of peripheral blood. The CDR3, as DNA: TGCGCCAGCAGCCAAGGTTTAAGCGGGAGGAATAACGAGCAGTACTTC. Translated, it gives CASSQGLSGRNNEQYF.